Listed below are T cell receptor beta chains from one sample, sequenced in a study of immune cell composition in non-small cell lung cancer. TCRdb's copy holds only in-frame clones and misses some; the assay was immunoSEQ multiplex PCR. The sample lists around 2,000 clones; more than 70% were seen once. The sequencing sample was made of lung tumor tissue. These receptors all come from a human donor with non-small cell lung cancer. Each CDR3 is given with its conserved first and last residue. A D gene is named only where the DNA matches it firmly. Not all rows give a size; the values are once, few, many and, for expanded clones, a class.

TGTGCCAGCAGTCCTCGACAGGGAGGCTCCTACGAGCAGTACTTC	CASSPRQGGSYEQYF	NA	TRBV11-1	TRBJ2-7	15	NA
TGTGCCACCAAGGGAACCGCAGGGGTGGCTCAGCCCCAGCATTTT	CATKGTAGVAQPQHF	NA	TRBV6-1	TRBJ1-5	15	NA
TGTGCCAGCACCGAGGAAGTTCTTCAGCCCCAGCATTTT	CASTEEVLQPQHF	NA	TRBV6-1	TRBJ1-5	13	once
TGTGCCAGCAGCTTAGATCTGACAGATACGCAGTATTTT	CASSLDLTDTQYF	NA	TRBV11-2	TRBJ2-3	13	NA
TGTGCCTGGAGGACAGGGGGGAGAGAGACCCAGTACTTC	CAWRTGGRETQYF	TRBD1	TRBV30	TRBJ2-5	13	NA
TGTGCCAGCAGCCCACGCGGTGGCTACACCTTC	CASSPRGGYTF	NA	TRBV7-9	TRBJ1-2	11	once
TGCGCCAGCAGCCGGGAGGCTCGTAATACGCAGTATTTT	CASSREARNTQYF	TRBD2	TRBV5-1	TRBJ2-3	13	once
TGTGCCAGCAGCTTAAATACAGGGATCTCCGGGGAAGCTTTCTTT	CASSLNTGISGEAFF	NA	TRBV7-9	TRBJ1-1	15	NA
TGTGCCAGCAGCTTAGGAGAGGGAATGAACACTGAAGCTTTCTTT	CASSLGEGMNTEAFF	NA	TRBV7-9	TRBJ1-1	15	NA
TGTGCCAGCAGCGTAGACAGGCCCACCGGGGAGCTGTTTTTT	CASSVDRPTGELFF	NA	TRBV9	TRBJ2-2	14	NA
TGTGCCAGCAGTTCCAAGTCGGGCAGGGTCCCCTACGAGCAGTACTTC	CASSSKSGRVPYEQYF	NA	TRBV27	TRBJ2-7	16	NA
TGTGCCAGCAGCTTTATCGAGCGTAATTCACCCCTCCACTTT	CASSFIERNSPLHF	NA	TRBV11-2	TRBJ1-6	14	NA
TGCGCCAGCAGCTTCGGACAGGGGGTTGAAAAACTGTTTTTT	CASSFGQGVEKLFF	TRBD1	TRBV5-1	TRBJ1-4	14	NA
TGTGCCACGGGGGTCTATGGCTACACCTTC	CATGVYGYTF	NA	TRBV28	TRBJ1-2	10	NA
TGTGCCATAGGGGTCGGGGAGCTGTTTTTT	CAIGVGELFF	NA	TRBV2	TRBJ2-2	10	NA
TGTGCCAGCAGTACTAGCGCTCTCTACGAGCAGTACTTC	CASSTSALYEQYF	TRBD2	TRBV6-6	TRBJ2-7	13	NA
TGTGCCAGCCTGAGAGACAGAATCACAGATACGCAGTATTTT	CASLRDRITDTQYF	NA	TRBV28	TRBJ2-3	14	NA
TGTGCCATCAATACGGGACAGGGGGGGATTTTGGATACGCAGTATTTT	CAINTGQGGILDTQYF	TRBD1	TRBV10-3	TRBJ2-3	16	NA
TGTGCCAGCTCCTTTTTAGCGGGAACAGATACGCAGTATTTT	CASSFLAGTDTQYF	TRBD2	TRBV28	TRBJ2-3	14	NA